These 2 T cell receptor beta chains were all obtained from the same sample, sequenced in a study of cytomegalovirus exposure and HLA in healthy donors. 13 Jbeta primers and 60 Vbeta primers were used for the PCR. Here immunoSEQ multiplex PCR was the method, and the copy in TCRdb shows in-frame clones only, minus some. The listing contains 160,000 or so clones. The sequencing sample was made of PBMCs. Source of these receptors: a young man in good health and CMV-seronegative.

The gene calls are TRBV18 and TRBJ1-1; possibly TRBD1 for D (6 bases). CDR3 length equals 13 residues. The germline CDR1 and CDR2 sequences are KGHSH and LQKENI. The V end lost 6 bases, the J end lost 10 bases, and 18 bases lay between the germline ends. The CDR3 region is CASSTGQKIGAFF. In DNA, the CDR3 is TGTGCCAGCTCGACCGGACAGAAGATCGGAGCTTTCTTT.

The V call is TRBV6-1, the J call TRBJ1-4; 9 nucleotides agree with TRBD1. CDR3 length: 15 amino acids. V dropped 3 bases and J dropped 13; count of bases not matched to a gene: 12. CDR1 and CDR2 (germline): MNHNS, SASEGT. Here the CDR3 reads CASSEMGQGSVRLFF. The CDR3, as DNA: TGTGCCAGCAGTGAGATGGGACAGGGTTCCGTCCGACTGTTTTTT.